This passage covers 9 T cell receptor beta chains from one sample sequenced in a study of blood T cell repertoires in COVID-19. Libraries were prepared by immunoSEQ multiplex PCR; TCRdb keeps only in-frame clonotypes and omits some of them. Of around 220,000 clones listed, more than 60% are singletons. Sequencing was done on a sample of peripheral blood. These receptor sequences come from a woman in her thirties or forties with active or convalescent COVID-19.

V usage is TRBV6-4 and J usage is TRBJ2-3; 7 positions agree with TRBD1. Germline assignment: CDR1 MRHNA and CDR2 SNTAGT. The CDR3 length is 14 residues. Trimming at V came to 3 bases and at J to 2 bases, leaving 2 bases not matched to a gene. The CDR3 nucleotides read TGTGCCAGCAGTGAGGGACAGCACACAGATACGCAGTATTTT. This sequence encodes CASSEGQHTDTQYF.

This clone appeared a single time. The V call is TRBV24-1, the J call TRBJ1-2; TRBD1 is a possible D gene (5 bases). CDR1 is KGHDR and CDR2 is SFDVKD in the germline V gene. V lost 1 base, J lost 3 bases, and 8 bases lay in between. The CDR3 loop spans 14 amino acids. The CDR3 DNA follows: TGTGCCACCAGTGATTTATCCAGGGACTATGGCTACACCTTC. Translation: CATSDLSRDYGYTF.

J is TRBJ2-7 and V is TRBV7-2; 7 bases align to TRBD1. V lost 1 base, J lost 3 bases, and 6 bases stayed unmatched. The CDR3 runs 15 residues. Germline V CDR1 and CDR2: SGHTA, FQGNSA. Written as DNA, the CDR3 is TGTGCCAGCAGCTTAGGGGGACAGCCAGTCTACGAGCAGTACTTC. Translating gives CASSLGGQPVYEQYF.

The chain uses TRBV11-2 and TRBJ2-5; 7 bases align to TRBD2. Per the germline V gene, CDR1 is SGHAT and CDR2 is FQNNGV. This CDR3 spans 17 amino acids. V lost 3 bases and J lost 5; bases outside the gene matches: 15. CDR3 region: CASSLGLTSLGPETQYF. As DNA, the CDR3 is TGTGCCAGCAGCTTGGGGTTGACTAGCCTTGGCCCCGAGACCCAGTACTTC.

Here the CDR3 DNA reads TGCGCCAGCAGCGCCGGACAGGGACCTTCGTATGGCTACACCTTC. Translating it yields CASSAGQGPSYGYTF. The chain uses TRBV5-1 and TRBJ1-2; TRBD1 matches 8 bases. The junction had 10 bases not matched to a gene; V was cut back by 4 bases and J by 5 bases. This CDR3 spans 15 amino acids. Germline CDR1 and CDR2: SGHRS and YFSETQ.

CDR3 in amino acids: CASAGTVGGYTF. The CDR3 DNA follows: TGTGCCAGCGCCGGGACAGTTGGCGGCTACACCTTC. J is TRBJ1-2 and V is TRBV25-1; TRBD1 aligns across 7 bases. In germline, CDR1 is MGHDK, CDR2 SYGVNS. V shed 8 bases, J shed 8 bases, and the junction held 8 bases outside the gene matches. The CDR3 covers 12 residues.

This clone showed up just a few times. This chain's CDR3 is CASSPSGYYGYTF. DNA for the CDR3: TGTGCCAGCAGCCCGTCCGGTTACTATGGCTACACCTTC. The chain couples TRBV11-2 to TRBJ1-2; no firm D call. The CDR3 totals 13 residues. Germline-derived CDR1 and CDR2 are SGHAT and FQNNGV. V was pared by 5 bases and J by 3 bases, with 10 bases between.

The CDR3 DNA reads as TGTGCCAGCTCAGGGGATGGTAATTCACCCCTCCACTTT. Its protein is CASSGDGNSPLHF. V and J are TRBV3-1 (or the pseudogene TRBV3-2) and TRBJ1-6, with D possibly being TRBD1 (6 bases). V lost 8 bases and J 6 bases, leaving 11 bases between the germline ends. Germline CDR1 is LGHDT and CDR2 is YNNKEL (reference sequence). The CDR3 consists of 13 residues.

This clone occurred once. The chain joins TRBV24-1 to TRBJ2-6; 8 bases agree with TRBD2. CDR1 and CDR2 from the germline V gene are KGHDR and SFDVKD. The V segment lost 10 bases and the J segment 0 bases; nucleotides outside the gene matches: 10. CDR3 length equals 17 residues. The CDR3 bases are TGTGCCACTTCGGGTCCTGCGGGGGGCTCTGGGGCCAACGTCCTGACTTTC. Translation gives CATSGPAGGSGANVLTF.